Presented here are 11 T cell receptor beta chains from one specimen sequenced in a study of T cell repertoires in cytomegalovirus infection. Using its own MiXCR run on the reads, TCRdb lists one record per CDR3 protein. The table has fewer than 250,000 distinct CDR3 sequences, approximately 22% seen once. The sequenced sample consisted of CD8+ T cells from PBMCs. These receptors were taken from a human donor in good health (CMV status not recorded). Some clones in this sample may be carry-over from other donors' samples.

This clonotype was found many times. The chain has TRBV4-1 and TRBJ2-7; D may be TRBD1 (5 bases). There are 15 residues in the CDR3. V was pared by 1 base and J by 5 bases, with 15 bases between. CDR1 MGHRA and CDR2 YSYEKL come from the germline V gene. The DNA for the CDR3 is TGCGCCAGCAGCCAAGCTTTTGACAGTACCCACGAGCAGTACTTC. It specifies CASSQAFDSTHEQYF.

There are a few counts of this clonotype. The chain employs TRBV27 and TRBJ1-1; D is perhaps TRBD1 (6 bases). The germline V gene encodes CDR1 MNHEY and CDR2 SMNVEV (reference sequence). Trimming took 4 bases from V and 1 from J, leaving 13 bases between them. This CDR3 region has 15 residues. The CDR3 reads CASSYVTGPNTEAFF. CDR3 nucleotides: TGTGCCAGCAGTTACGTGACAGGACCGAACACTGAAGCTTTCTTT.

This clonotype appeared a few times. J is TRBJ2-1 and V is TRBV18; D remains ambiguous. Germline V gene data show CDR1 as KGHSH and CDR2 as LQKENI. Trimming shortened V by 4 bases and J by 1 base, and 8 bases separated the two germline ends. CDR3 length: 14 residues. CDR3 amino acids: CASSRESSYNEQFF. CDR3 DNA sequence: TGTGCCAGCTCACGAGAAAGTTCCTACAATGAGCAGTTCTTC.

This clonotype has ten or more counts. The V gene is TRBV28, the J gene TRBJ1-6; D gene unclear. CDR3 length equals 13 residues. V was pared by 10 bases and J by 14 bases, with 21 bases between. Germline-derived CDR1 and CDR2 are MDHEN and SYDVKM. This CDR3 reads CATKRESYVALHF. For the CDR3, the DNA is TGTGCCACGAAACGGGAAAGTTACGTGGCCCTCCACTTT.

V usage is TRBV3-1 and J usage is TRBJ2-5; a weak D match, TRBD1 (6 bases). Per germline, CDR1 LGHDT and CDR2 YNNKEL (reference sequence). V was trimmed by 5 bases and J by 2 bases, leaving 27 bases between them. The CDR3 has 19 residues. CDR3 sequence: CASSAPPKETGTFQETQYF. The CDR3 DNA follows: TGTGCCAGCAGCGCACCTCCTAAGGAGACAGGAACCTTTCAAGAGACCCAGTACTTC.

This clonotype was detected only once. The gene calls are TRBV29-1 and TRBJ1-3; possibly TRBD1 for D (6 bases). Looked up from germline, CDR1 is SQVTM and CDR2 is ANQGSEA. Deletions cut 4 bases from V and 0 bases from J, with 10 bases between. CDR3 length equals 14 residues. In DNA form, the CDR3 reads TGCAGCGTTGCGGGACACCTCTCTGGAAACACCATATATTTT. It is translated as CSVAGHLSGNTIYF. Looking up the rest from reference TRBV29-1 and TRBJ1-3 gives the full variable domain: SAVISQKPSRDICQRGTSLTIQCQVDSQVTMMFWYRQQPGQSLTLIATANQGSEATYESGFVIDKFPISRPNLTFSTLTVSNMSPEDSSIYLCSVAGHLSGNTIYFGEGSWLTVV.

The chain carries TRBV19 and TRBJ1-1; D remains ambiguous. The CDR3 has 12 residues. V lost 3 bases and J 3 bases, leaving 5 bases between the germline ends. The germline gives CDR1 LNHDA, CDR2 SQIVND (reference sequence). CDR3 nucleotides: TGTGCCAGTAGTATGGGGTACACTGAAGCTTTCTTT. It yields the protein CASSMGYTEAFF.

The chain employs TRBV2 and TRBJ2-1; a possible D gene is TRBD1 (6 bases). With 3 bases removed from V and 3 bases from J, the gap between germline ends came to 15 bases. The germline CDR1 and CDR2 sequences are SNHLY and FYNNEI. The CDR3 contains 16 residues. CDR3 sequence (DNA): TGTGCCAGCAGTGAGCCGACCGGGACAAACTACAATGAGCAGTTCTTC. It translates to CASSEPTGTNYNEQFF.

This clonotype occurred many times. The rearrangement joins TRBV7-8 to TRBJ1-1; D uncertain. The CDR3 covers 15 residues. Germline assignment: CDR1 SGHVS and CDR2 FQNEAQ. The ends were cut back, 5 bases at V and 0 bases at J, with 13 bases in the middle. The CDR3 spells CASSPRRGMNTEAFF. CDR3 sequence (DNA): TGTGCCAGCAGCCCCCGTCGCGGAATGAACACTGAAGCTTTCTTT.

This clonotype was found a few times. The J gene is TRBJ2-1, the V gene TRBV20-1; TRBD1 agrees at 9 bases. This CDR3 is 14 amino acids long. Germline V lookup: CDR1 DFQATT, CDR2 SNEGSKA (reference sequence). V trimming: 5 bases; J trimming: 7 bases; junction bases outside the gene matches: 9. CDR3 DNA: TGCAGTGCTCCCCGCCTGGACAGGGGAAATGAGCAGTTCTTC. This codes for CSAPRLDRGNEQFF.

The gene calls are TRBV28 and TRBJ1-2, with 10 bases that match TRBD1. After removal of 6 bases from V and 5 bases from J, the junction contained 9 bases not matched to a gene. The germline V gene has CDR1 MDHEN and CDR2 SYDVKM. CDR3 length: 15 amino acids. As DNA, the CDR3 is TGTGCCAGCAGATCCAGGACAGGGGGAGGGTATGGCTACACCTTC. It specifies CASRSRTGGGYGYTF.